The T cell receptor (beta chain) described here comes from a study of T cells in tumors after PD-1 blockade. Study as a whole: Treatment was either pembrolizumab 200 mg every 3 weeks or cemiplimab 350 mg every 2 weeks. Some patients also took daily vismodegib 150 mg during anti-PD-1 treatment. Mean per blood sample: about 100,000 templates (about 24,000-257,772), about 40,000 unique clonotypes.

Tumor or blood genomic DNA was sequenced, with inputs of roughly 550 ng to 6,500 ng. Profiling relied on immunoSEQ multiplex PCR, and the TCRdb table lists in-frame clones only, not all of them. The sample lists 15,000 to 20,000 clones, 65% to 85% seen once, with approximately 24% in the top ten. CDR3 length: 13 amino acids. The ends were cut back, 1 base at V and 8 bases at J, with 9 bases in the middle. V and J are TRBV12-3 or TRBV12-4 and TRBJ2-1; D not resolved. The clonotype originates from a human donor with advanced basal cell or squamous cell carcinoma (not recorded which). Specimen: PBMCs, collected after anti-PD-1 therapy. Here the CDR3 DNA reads TGTGCCAGCAGTTTAGGTCAGTTGGATGAGCAGTTCTTC. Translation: CASSLGQLDEQFF.